Below, 21 T cell receptor beta chains from the same sample are listed, as sequenced in a study of monozygotic twins with inflammatory bowel disease. No DNA is given; TCRdb re-called the 5' RACE reads and lists each CDR3 protein once. This sample's table reports some 210,000 distinct CDR3 sequences. Sequenced sample: blood. The source of these receptors is a human donor with ulcerative colitis or Crohn's disease, or a healthy co-twin of an affected twin (not recorded which).

The V gene is TRBV29-1, the J gene TRBJ1-2. The CDR3 consists of 13 residues. The germline V gene encodes CDR1 SQVTM and CDR2 ANQGSEA. The CDR3 spells CSVRSPAVGGYTF.

The rearrangement uses TRBV18 and TRBJ2-2; the TRBD2 assignment by TCRdb is unverifiable without DNA. CDR3 size: 18 residues. The germline CDR1 and CDR2 sequences are KGHSH and LQKENI. CDR3 protein: CASSPTAGIGTTTGELFF.

The genes are TRBV5-1 and TRBJ2-3; checking the TCRdb D call of TRBD1 is not possible without DNA. The CDR3 loop spans 11 amino acids. Looked up from germline, CDR1 is SGHRS and CDR2 is YFSETQ. The CDR3 sequence is CASTLRDRQYF.

V usage is TRBV20-1 and J usage is TRBJ2-1; TCRdb proposes TRBD2, but this gene call is untestable without DNA. Germline lookup yields CDR1 DFQATT and CDR2 SNEGSKA (reference sequence). The CDR3 covers 16 residues. CDR3 loop: CSARTSGGAVYSEQFF.

The chain couples TRBV7-8 to TRBJ1-2; TCRdb returns TRBD1, unconfirmable since there is no DNA. Germline lookup yields CDR1 SGHVS and CDR2 FQNEAQ. CDR3 size: 17 residues. Here the CDR3 reads CASSLTQDRGSNYGYTF.

The chain links TRBV5-1 to TRBJ2-7; TCRdb's D call of TRBD1 is untestable without DNA. Germline CDR1 and CDR2: SGHRS and YFSETQ. The CDR3 loop spans 14 amino acids. The CDR3 is CASSLTRGDYEQYF.

The V gene is TRBV4-2, the J gene TRBJ1-5; TCRdb's assignment of TRBD1 cannot be checked, as there is no DNA. The germline CDR1 and CDR2 sequences are LGHNA and YNFKEQ. CDR3 length: 17 amino acids. CDR3 loop: CASSQDPTGGGNQPQHF.

The chain has TRBV20-1 and TRBJ2-3; as DNA is missing, the TRBD1 call by TCRdb cannot be tested. This CDR3 has 14 residues. Germline CDR1 reads DFQATT; CDR2 reads SNEGSKA (reference sequence). CDR3 loop: CSARDRKTADTQYF.

This chain uses TRBV13 with TRBJ1-3; with no DNA, the TCRdb D assignment of TRBD1 cannot be verified. CDR1 is PRHDT, CDR2 FYEKMQ, per germline (reference sequence). The CDR3 sequence is 14 residues long. This chain's CDR3 is CASSSDISGNTIYF.

The J gene is TRBJ1-4, the V gene TRBV6-1. The CDR3 has 15 residues. Germline-derived CDR1 and CDR2 are MNHNS and SASEGT. CDR3 sequence: CASSPHAGDVEKLFF.

The genes are TRBV12-3 or TRBV12-4 and TRBJ2-3; TCRdb indicates TRBD2, and absent DNA this call remains unverified. The CDR3 extends over 16 amino acids. CDR3 region: CASSSGTSPSTDTQYF.

The chain recombines TRBV20-1 with TRBJ2-2; TCRdb names TRBD1, which stays unverified in the absence of DNA. The germline V gene encodes CDR1 DFQATT and CDR2 SNEGSKA (reference sequence). CDR3 size: 15 residues. CDR3 residues: CSAATGGGIGGELFF.

This chain joins TRBV27 and TRBJ2-1; the TRBD1 assignment by TCRdb is unverifiable without DNA. Germline V CDR1 and CDR2: MNHEY, SMNVEV (reference sequence). This CDR3 has 15 residues. CDR3 residues: CASSPGQGTYNEQFF.

This chain uses TRBV12-5 with TRBJ1-1; TCRdb reports TRBD1, a call that lacks DNA to check it against. The germline CDR1 and CDR2 sequences are LGHNT and FRNRAP. The CDR3 length is 11 residues. CDR3 in amino acids: CALGQWGEAFF.

This chain connects TRBV7-2 to TRBJ2-1; with no DNA, the TCRdb D assignment of TRBD2 cannot be verified. Germline V gene lookup returns CDR1 SGHTA and CDR2 FQGNSA. This CDR3 spans 16 amino acids. CDR3 region: CASSPMTSGGYNEQFF.

The chain employs TRBV7-9 and TRBJ1-4. Germline-derived CDR1 and CDR2 are SEHNR and FQNEAQ (reference sequence). The CDR3 length is 15 residues. The CDR3 is CASSPDLAGNEKLFF.

The chain recombines TRBV18 with TRBJ2-3; TCRdb lists TRBD2, though no DNA is available to test this call. The CDR3 length is 16 residues. Germline-derived CDR1 and CDR2 are KGHSH and LQKENI. CDR3 loop: CASSPALAGNTDTQYF.

The chain employs TRBV5-6 and TRBJ2-3; as DNA is missing, the TRBD2 call by TCRdb cannot be tested. The CDR3 loop spans 16 amino acids. Germline V gene lookup returns CDR1 SGHDT and CDR2 YYEEEE. CDR3 amino acids: CASSPLERFDTDTQYF. Full variable domain (missing parts from reference TRBV5-6 and TRBJ2-3): DAGVTQSPTHLIKTRGQQVTLRCSPKSGHDTVSWYQQALGQGPQFIFQYYEEEERQRGNFPDRFSGHQFPNYSSELNVNALLLGDSALYLCASSPLERFDTDTQYFGPGTRLTVL.

V is TRBV2 and J is TRBJ2-7; TCRdb proposes TRBD1, but this gene call is untestable without DNA. Per the germline V gene, CDR1 is SNHLY and CDR2 is FYNNEI. The CDR3 is made up of 12 amino acids. CDR3 sequence reads: CASSDGTGEQYF.

This chain joins TRBV6-1 and TRBJ2-1; TCRdb returns TRBD1, unconfirmable since there is no DNA. The CDR3 sequence is 15 residues long. Germline V gene lookup returns CDR1 MNHNS and CDR2 SASEGT. The CDR3 spells CASSEAGGRGDEQFF.

The chain is built from TRBV24-1 and TRBJ2-1; the D call of TRBD1 rests on TCRdb alone, since no DNA is present to check it. Germline loops: CDR1 KGHDR, CDR2 SFDVKD. CDR3 size: 16 residues. The CDR3 sequence is CATSDPDRVGYNEQFF.